The 15 T cell receptor beta chains listed next were all sequenced from one sample in a study of T cells after yellow fever vaccination. TCRdb itself ran the 5' RACE reads through MiXCR, one entry per CDR3 protein. Of just over 300,000 distinct CDR3 sequences listed, around 4% are singletons. The material sequenced was PBMCs, taken on the day of the yellow fever booster vaccination. Source of these receptors: a man aged 18 to 35 who received the YFV17D yellow fever vaccine.

The chain uses TRBV7-2 and TRBJ2-7; 7 bases map to TRBD2. Germline lookup yields CDR1 SGHTA and CDR2 FQGNSA. After removal of 0 bases from V and 3 bases from J, the junction contained 11 bases not matched to a gene. The length of the CDR3 is 17 residues. The CDR3 loop reads CASSLAQLSRGDYEQYF. In DNA, the CDR3 is TGTGCCAGCAGCTTAGCGCAGTTGTCTCGGGGGGACTACGAGCAGTACTTC.

Only a few counts were recorded for this clonotype. The J gene is TRBJ2-5, the V gene TRBV10-3; D is perhaps TRBD2 (6 bases). Germline CDR1 ENHRY, CDR2 SYGVKD. The germline V and J ends were trimmed by 6 bases and 4 bases, with 12 bases remaining between them. The CDR3 spans 13 residues. As DNA, the CDR3 is TGTGCCATCAGAGCAGAGGGAGGAGAGACCCAGTACTTC. Encoded protein: CAIRAEGGETQYF.

The chain joins TRBV20-1 to TRBJ1-6, with 7 nucleotides matching TRBD1. After removal of 7 bases from V and 0 bases from J, the junction contained 9 bases not matched to a gene. The length of the CDR3 is 16 residues. Per the germline V gene, CDR1 is DFQATT and CDR2 is SNEGSKA (reference sequence). The CDR3 region is CSVGKDRSSYNSPLHF. As DNA, the CDR3 is TGCAGTGTTGGCAAGGACAGGAGCTCCTATAATTCACCCCTCCACTTT.

V and J are TRBV4-3 and TRBJ2-7; 10 nucleotides agree with TRBD2. The CDR3 sequence is 16 residues long. Per the germline V gene, CDR1 is LGHNA and CDR2 is YSLEER. Trimming took 4 bases from V and 3 from J; bases not matched to a gene: 9. The CDR3 bases are TGCGCCAGCAGCCCCGAGGGAGCGGGGGGGCTCTACGAGCAGTACTTC. Translating gives CASSPEGAGGLYEQYF.

This clonotype was counted ten times or more. This sequence joins TRBV4-3 and TRBJ2-5; D gene uncertain. The CDR3 consists of 13 residues. The V end lost 0 bases, the J end lost 2 bases, and 4 bases lay between the germline ends. Germline CDR1 LGHNA, CDR2 YSLEER. CDR3 in DNA: TGCGCCAGCAGCCAAGACCTTCAAGAGACCCAGTACTTC. This codes for CASSQDLQETQYF.

V is TRBV12-5 and J is TRBJ2-2; 7 bases align to TRBD1. Germline loops: CDR1 LGHNT, CDR2 FRNRAP. The CDR3 loop spans 17 amino acids. After removal of 3 bases from V and 7 bases from J, the junction contained 14 bases not matched to a gene. The CDR3 coding sequence is TGTGCTAGTGGTTTTGTCGTTAGGGACAGATCGATCGGGGAGCTGTTTTTT. It translates to CASGFVVRDRSIGELFF.

A few counts support this clonotype. J is TRBJ2-3 and V is TRBV20-1, with TRBD2 matching 10 bases. The CDR3 sequence is 16 residues long. In germline, CDR1 is DFQATT, CDR2 SNEGSKA (reference sequence). J gave up 0 bases and V 6 bases, and 9 bases lay outside the gene matches. The CDR3 loop reads CSANPLAGASTDTQYF. Here the CDR3 DNA reads TGCAGTGCCAACCCCCTAGCGGGGGCCAGCACAGATACGCAGTATTTT.

This chain uses TRBV7-8 with TRBJ2-7; D is unresolved. CDR1 is SGHVS, CDR2 FQNEAQ, per germline. The CDR3 consists of 14 residues. V lost 4 bases, J lost 0 bases, and 10 bases lay in between. Here the CDR3 DNA reads TGTGCCAGCAGCTCGGTGGGGAACTCCTACGAGCAGTACTTC. Residues: CASSSVGNSYEQYF.

This clonotype has more than one count but fewer than ten. V gene TRBV20-1 combines with J gene TRBJ2-7; D possibly corresponds to TRBD1 (5 bases). V lost 6 bases to trimming and J lost 2 bases, with 23 bases between them. Germline V lookup: CDR1 DFQATT, CDR2 SNEGSKA (reference sequence). This CDR3 has 16 amino acids. The CDR3, as DNA: TGCAGTGCCACTGAAGACGGTGGGGCTGGCACCTACGAGCAGTACGTC. Encoded protein: CSATEDGGAGTYEQYV.

This clonotype occurred many times. This chain uses TRBV5-1 with TRBJ1-2; D not resolved. This CDR3 comprises 15 residues. CDR1 and CDR2 from the germline V gene are SGHRS and YFSETQ. V lost 4 bases to trimming and J lost 9 bases, with 22 bases between them. The CDR3: CASSASSGGSMSYTF. The CDR3, as DNA: TGCGCCAGCAGCGCAAGTTCCGGCGGTAGTATGAGCTACACCTTC.

This clonotype was seen at least ten times. The CDR3 bases are TGTGCCAGCAGCCCCACTAGCGGGGTGGTAAATGAGCAGTTCTTC. Its protein is CASSPTSGVVNEQFF. J is TRBJ2-1 and V is TRBV7-6; 10 bases align to TRBD2. Germline CDR1 SGHVS, CDR2 FNYEAQ. The trim removed 5 bases at V and 7 bases at J, leaving 8 bases unmatched. The CDR3 extends over 15 amino acids.

This clonotype has at least ten counts. CDR3 coding DNA: TGCAGCGTTGAAGTAGGGGGCTATGGCTACACCTTC. This sequence encodes CSVEVGGYGYTF. V is TRBV29-1 and J is TRBJ1-2, with D perhaps matching TRBD1 (6 bases). The CDR3 consists of 12 residues. Looked up from germline, CDR1 is SQVTM and CDR2 is ANQGSEA. The V end lost 1 base, the J end lost 4 bases, and 7 bases lay between the germline ends.

This clonotype appeared many times. This sequence joins TRBV4-3 and TRBJ2-2; D is undetermined. Between the trimmed V and J ends, which lost 3 bases and 3 bases, there was a span of 8 bases. This CDR3 is 14 amino acids long. Germline loops: CDR1 LGHNA, CDR2 YSLEER. The CDR3 loop is CASSHLDDTGELFF. CDR3 sequence (DNA): TGCGCCAGCAGCCACCTGGACGACACCGGGGAGCTGTTTTTT.

This clonotype was seen a handful of times. CDR3 in DNA: TGTGCCAGCAGCCGGACAGGGGCAGCTAACTATGGCTACACCTTC. This gives the protein CASSRTGAANYGYTF. The chain combines TRBV7-9 with TRBJ1-2; 9 bases fit TRBD1. The junction had 4 bases not matched to a gene; V was cut back by 5 bases and J by 0 bases. The germline V gene has CDR1 SEHNR and CDR2 FQNEAQ (reference sequence). This CDR3 spans 15 amino acids.

The rearrangement links TRBV2 to TRBJ2-1, with D possibly being TRBD1 (6 bases). Trimming stripped 9 bases from V and 5 bases from J, with 14 bases between. The CDR3 is made up of 13 amino acids. CDR1 is SNHLY and CDR2 is FYNNEI in the germline V gene. The CDR3 DNA reads as TGTGCCAGTCACAGGGAACTCAACAATGAGCAGTTCTTC. Translating gives CASHRELNNEQFF.